The 5 T cell receptor beta chains below were found in one sample sequenced in a study of blood T cell repertoires in COVID-19. Some clones are missing from TCRdb's copy, which holds only in-frame ones; the method was immunoSEQ multiplex PCR. The table records under 350,000 clones, about 83% of them present only once. Sequences were obtained from peripheral blood. These receptors all stem from a woman aged 50 to 65 who had recovered from COVID-19.

This clone was observed a few times. This sequence joins TRBV7-8 and TRBJ2-3; D possibly uses TRBD1 or TRBD2 (5 bases each). The CDR3 contains 14 residues. Deletions cut 8 bases from V and 0 bases from J, with 12 bases between. Germline V lookup: CDR1 SGHVS, CDR2 FQNEAQ. CDR3 amino acids: CASGRGASTDTQYF. CDR3 bases: TGTGCCAGCGGCCGAGGGGCGAGCACAGATACGCAGTATTTT.

The V and J genes are TRBV21-1 and TRBJ2-5; the table's TRBD1 call for D was not verified on the DNA. TRBV21-1 is described as a pseudogene. This CDR3 has 18 amino acids. The CDR3 sequence: CASSKITPGGSTPGTQYF. Here the CDR3 DNA reads TGTGCCAGCAGCAAAATCACCCCTGGGGGCTCGACCCCAGGGACCCAGTACTTC.

J is TRBJ1-1 and V is TRBV2; TRBD1 might be the D (5 bases). V lost 7 bases to trimming and J lost 5 bases, with 14 bases between them. The CDR3 is made up of 13 amino acids. CDR1 SNHLY and CDR2 FYNNEI come from the germline V gene. In DNA form, the CDR3 reads TGTGCCAGCAAGCAGGGCCTAAAGACTGAAGCTTTCTTT. Protein product: CASKQGLKTEAFF. Combining the CDR3 with reference TRBV2 and TRBJ1-1 gives the whole variable domain EPEVTQTPSHQVTQMGQEVILRCVPISNHLYFYWYRQILGQKVEFLVSFYNNEISEKSEIFDDQFSVERPDGSNFTLKIRSTKLEDSAMYFCASKQGLKTEAFFGQGTRLTVV.

Only a few counts were recorded for this clone. This chain links TRBV25-1 with TRBJ2-1, with 9 positions matching TRBD2. V dropped 3 bases and J dropped 9; count of bases not matched to a gene: 6. The CDR3 has 14 residues. The germline V gene has CDR1 MGHDK and CDR2 SYGVNS. CDR3 loop: CASSEGLAIGEQFF. The CDR3 DNA reads as TGTGCCAGCAGTGAGGGACTAGCTATTGGTGAGCAGTTCTTC.

The V and J genes are TRBV3-1 (or the pseudogene TRBV3-2) and TRBJ2-5, with D perhaps matching TRBD1 (6 bases). V was cut by 1 base and J by 2 bases, with 17 bases left in between. The CDR3 sequence is 17 residues long. Germline-derived CDR1 and CDR2 are LGHDT and YNNKEL (reference sequence). CDR3 nucleotide sequence: TGTGCCAGCAGCCAAGCCAGAGGAGCAGGGGCGCAAGAGACCCAGTACTTC. This translates into CASSQARGAGAQETQYF.